This T cell receptor (beta chain) stems from a study of Ad26.COV2.S vaccination and SARS-CoV-2 variants. This clone was seen more than once but under ten times. Treatment indicated: about 20 received Ad26.COV2.S at low or high dose, single or two shots; five or six received placebo; per-sample allocation not given. Each sample was drawn 63 days after the first injection (of vaccine or placebo). The CDR3 is made up of 14 amino acids. The V and J ends lost 3 bases and 3 bases, in that order; junction bases with no gene match: 4. Per the germline V gene, CDR1 is MNHEY and CDR2 is SMNVEV (reference sequence). Here immunoSEQ multiplex PCR was the method, and the copy in TCRdb shows in-frame clones only, minus some. The data show some 320,000 clones, about 85% seen once.

This specimen consisted of peripheral blood, obtained in a trial of Ad26.COV2.S vaccine versus placebo. V is TRBV27 and J is TRBJ2-7; 8 bases are a match to TRBD1. The source is a person between 18 and 65 years old who received the Ad26.COV2.S COVID-19 vaccine or a placebo. The CDR3 nucleotides read TGTGCCAGCAGTTTTGACAGGGGAAGCTACGAGCAGTACTTC. It codes for CASSFDRGSYEQYF.